The rows below give T cell receptor beta chains drawn from one sample of a study of cytotoxic CD8 clonotypes in ibrutinib-treated CLL. Generated by immunoSEQ multiplex PCR, the TCRdb table keeps only in-frame clones and is missing some. In the table there are about 140,000 clones, 75% to 85% of which are singletons. Sequences were derived from PBMCs, sampled after 36 months of ibrutinib treatment. Receptor source: a human donor with chronic lymphocytic leukemia. Both conserved end residues are part of each CDR3. Each record gives: J gene, V gene, D gene, clone size, CDR3 DNA, CDR3 protein. D genes are given only for firm matches. Only some rows state a clone size, as once, few, many or a class for expanded clones.

TRBJ1-5,TRBV5-1,TRBD1,-,TGCGCCAGCAGCGCCGGGACAGAGGATCAGCCCCAGCATTTT,CASSAGTEDQPQHF
TRBJ1-2,TRBV28,-,-,TGTGCCAGCAGTTTTGTTGGGTTTGATGGCTACACCTTC,CASSFVGFDGYTF
TRBJ2-7,TRBV5-1,TRBD1,-,TGCGCCAGCAGCCGCTTGCCACAGGGGGCGGAGGACGAGCAGTACTTC,CASSRLPQGAEDEQYF
TRBJ2-3,TRBV11-2,-,-,TGTGCCAGCAGTCCTCGCTCCTTAGCCACAGATACGCAGTATTTT,CASSPRSLATDTQYF
TRBJ1-2,TRBV5-4,-,few,TGTGCCAGCAGCCCGCCCGGGGGGTACAACTATGGCTACACCTTC,CASSPPGGYNYGYTF
TRBJ2-1,TRBV30,TRBD2,-,TGTGCCTGGATCCTTACCCGGACTAGCGGGAGGATCGATGAGCAGTTCTTC,CAWILTRTSGRIDEQFF
TRBJ1-4,TRBV7-6,TRBD1,-,TGTGCCAGCAGCTTAGGGACAGGGGTTGGCGAAAAACTGTTTTTT,CASSLGTGVGEKLFF
TRBJ2-7,TRBV11-2,TRBD1,-,TGTGCCAGCAGCTTAGGTAGGGGGCGTGGAACCTACGAGCAGTACTTC,CASSLGRGRGTYEQYF
TRBJ2-5,TRBV19,-,-,TGTGCCAGTAGTATAGCCCGGGGCTGGCGAGAGACCCAGTACTTC,CASSIARGWRETQYF
TRBJ2-3,TRBV19,-,few,TGTGCCAGTAGTATGAGGCCAGGGAAGGGAGATACGCAGTATTTT,CASSMRPGKGDTQYF
TRBJ1-3,TRBV30,TRBD1,-,TGTGCCTGGAGGAACCCCGGGACAGGGCCTGGAAACACCATATATTTT,CAWRNPGTGPGNTIYF
TRBJ2-2,TRBV5-1,-,-,TGCGCCACTAGACTAACGAACACCGGGGAGCTGTTTTTT,CATRLTNTGELFF
TRBJ2-7,TRBV6-5,TRBD1,-,TGTGCCAGCAGTTACGGTGACAGGGGGTACTACGAGCAGTACTTC,CASSYGDRGYYEQYF
TRBJ2-2,TRBV7-7,-,-,TGTGCCAGCAGCTTGGGTCACTCAGGTGCCCGGGAGCTGTTTTTT,CASSLGHSGARELFF
TRBJ2-3,TRBV4-2,TRBD2,few,TGTGCCAGCAGCCCCCGGGATAGCGGGGGGGTGGATACGCAGTATTTT,CASSPRDSGGVDTQYF
TRBJ1-5,TRBV30,-,few,TGTGCCTGGAGTTTAGGCCTTAGCAATCAGCCCCAGCATTTT,CAWSLGLSNQPQHF
TRBJ2-7,TRBV11-3,-,once,TGTGCCAGCAGCTTATTAACCTCACAGACCAACTACGAGCAGTACTTC,CASSLLTSQTNYEQYF
TRBJ2-1,TRBV6-5,-,-,TGTGCCAGCAGTTACTCCGGGACACCCGACAATGAGCAGTTCTTC,CASSYSGTPDNEQFF
TRBJ2-7,TRBV4-1,TRBD2,-,TGCGCCAGCAGCCAAGGACTAGCGGGATCGTCCTACGAGCAGTACTTC,CASSQGLAGSSYEQYF
TRBJ2-5,TRBV10-1,TRBD1,-,TGCGCCAGCAGTCCCGGGACAGGGAGGGGAGAGACCCAGTACTTC,CASSPGTGRGETQYF
TRBJ2-7,TRBV6-5,-,-,TGTGCCAGCAGTTATAGGCGCGCCGGGCCCTACGAGCAGTACTTC,CASSYRRAGPYEQYF
TRBJ1-5,TRBV4-2,-,once,TGTGCCAGCAGCCAAGATTGGCAGGGTACGGGCAATCAGCCCCAGCATTTT,CASSQDWQGTGNQPQHF
TRBJ1-2,TRBV6-4,TRBD1,-,TGTGCCAGCAGTGTGGACAGGGGTTTAAGTGGCTACACCTTC,CASSVDRGLSGYTF
TRBJ2-7,TRBV18,TRBD2,-,TGTGCCAGCTCACCACCGGGACTAGCGGCATACGAGCAGTACTTC,CASSPPGLAAYEQYF
TRBJ1-1,TRBV19,TRBD1,-,TGTGCCAGTACTCGTGGGGCAGGGGGCGATTTCTTT,CASTRGAGGDFF
TRBJ2-1,TRBV5-4,-,-,TGTGCCAGCAGCAAACAGGAAAATGAGCAGTTCTTC,CASSKQENEQFF
TRBJ1-2,TRBV11-3,TRBD1,few,TGTGCCAGCAGCTTAGGGGGACAGTCCTATGGCTACACCTTC,CASSLGGQSYGYTF
TRBJ1-3,TRBV4-2,-,-,TGTGCCAGCAGCCCCCCCAGGGGAGGAAACACCATATATTTT,CASSPPRGGNTIYF
TRBJ2-2,TRBV2,-,-,TGTGCCAGCAGTGAAACTGTGGGGGAGACCGGGGAGCTGTTTTTT,CASSETVGETGELFF
TRBJ2-3,TRBV29-1,-,-,TGCAGCGTTGAATCAGGGCCAGATACGCAGTATTTT,CSVESGPDTQYF
TRBJ2-1,TRBV4-2,-,-,TGTGCCAGCAGCCAAATCCTTAGCGCTCCCTGGGACAATGAGCAGTTCTTC,CASSQILSAPWDNEQFF
TRBJ2-5,TRBV30,-,-,TGTGCCTGGAGTGTTGGACCCGGGAAAGAGACCCAGTACTTC,CAWSVGPGKETQYF